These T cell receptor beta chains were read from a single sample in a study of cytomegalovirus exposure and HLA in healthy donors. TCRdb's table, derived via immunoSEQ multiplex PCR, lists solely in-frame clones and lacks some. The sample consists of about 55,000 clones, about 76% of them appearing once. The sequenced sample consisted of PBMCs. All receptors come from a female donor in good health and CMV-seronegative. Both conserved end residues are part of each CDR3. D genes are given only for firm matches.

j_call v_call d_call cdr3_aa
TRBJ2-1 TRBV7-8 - CASSEIAGNEQFF
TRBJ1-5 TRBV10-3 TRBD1 CAISPGQGGNQPQHF
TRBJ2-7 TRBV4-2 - CASSQDSAGPDEQYF
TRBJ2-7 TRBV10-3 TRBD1 CAIRTRDSVYEQYF
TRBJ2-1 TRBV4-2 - CASSQADASRGEQFF
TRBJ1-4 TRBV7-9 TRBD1 CASSLDRGLEKMFF
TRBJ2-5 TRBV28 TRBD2 CASSPLAGGPVETQYF
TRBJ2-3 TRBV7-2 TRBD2 CASSLAPPGGPTDTQYF
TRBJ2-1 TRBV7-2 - CASSQDSNEQFF
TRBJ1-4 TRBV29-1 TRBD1 CSVLERTGGASWFYRNEKLFF
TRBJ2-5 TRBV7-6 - CASSRRTIQETQYF
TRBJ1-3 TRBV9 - CASSVETGTPISGNTIYF
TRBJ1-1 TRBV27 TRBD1 CASSPGQGVRVEAFF
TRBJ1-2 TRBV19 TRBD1 CASSIPAQGGNYGYTF
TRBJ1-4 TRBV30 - CAWSVFAGSKLFF
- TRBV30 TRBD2 CAWSAPPTSGRYEQYF
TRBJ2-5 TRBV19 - CASSISLRETQYF
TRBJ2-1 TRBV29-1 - CSDRTAYNEQFF
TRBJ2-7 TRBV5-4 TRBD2 CASSYTKSGRPTYEQYF
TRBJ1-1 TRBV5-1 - CASSLAAGNTEAFF
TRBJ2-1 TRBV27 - CASSLLGSEQFF
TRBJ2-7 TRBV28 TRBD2 CASSSGLAGTYEQYF
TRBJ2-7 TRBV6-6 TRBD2 CASSYVGSGGDYEQYF
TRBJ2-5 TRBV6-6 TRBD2 CASTNRQGGQYF
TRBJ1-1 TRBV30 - CAWRRTEAFF
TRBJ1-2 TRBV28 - CASGGNNYGYTF
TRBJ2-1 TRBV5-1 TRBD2 CASSLPHDTIAGGPPPTYNEQFF
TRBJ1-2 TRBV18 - CASSPQAQIPPNYGYTF
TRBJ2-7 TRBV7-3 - CASSPSGGYEQYF
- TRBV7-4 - CASSLYTEGPYEQYF
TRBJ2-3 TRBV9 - CASSGLSGVADTQYF
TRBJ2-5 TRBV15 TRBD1 CATSSDGTGGSETQYF
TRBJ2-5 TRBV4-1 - CASSQDLAGSETQYF
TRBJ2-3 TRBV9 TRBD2 CASSVGLAGRTDTQYF
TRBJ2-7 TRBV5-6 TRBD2 CASSAFGGRSSYEQYF
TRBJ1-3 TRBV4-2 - CASSQVGLGSGNTIYF
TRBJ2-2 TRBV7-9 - CASIPGIGELFF
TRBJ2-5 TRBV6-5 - CASSYSTVGETQYF
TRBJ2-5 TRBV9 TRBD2 CASSVVGTRWETQYF
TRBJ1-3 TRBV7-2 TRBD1 CASKDRAVNTIYF
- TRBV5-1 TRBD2 CASSLAEVSGSGFSYEQYF
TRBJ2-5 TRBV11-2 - CASSYGTSHF
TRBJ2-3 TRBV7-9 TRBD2 CASSFPGLATDTQYF
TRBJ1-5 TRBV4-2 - CASSQDSKSNQPQHF
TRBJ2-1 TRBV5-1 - CASSRRQNYNEQFF
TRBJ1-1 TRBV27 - CASSYRVTGTEAFF
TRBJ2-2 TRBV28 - CASNHVTRIAGELFF
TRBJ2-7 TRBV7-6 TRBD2 CASSLSSGYTYEQYF
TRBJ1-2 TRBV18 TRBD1 CASSPPGTGDGNYGYTF
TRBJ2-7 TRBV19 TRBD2 CASSSSGGRSYEQYF
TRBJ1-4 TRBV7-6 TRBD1 CASSASGTGFEKLFF
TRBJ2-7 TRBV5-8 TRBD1 CASSLGGRGSSYEQYF
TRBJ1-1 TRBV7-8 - CASSLLPGAVNTEAFF
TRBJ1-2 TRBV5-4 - CASSSHKEDYGYTF
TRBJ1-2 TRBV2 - CASSAGYGYTF
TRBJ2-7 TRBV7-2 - CASSFDRSSYEQYF
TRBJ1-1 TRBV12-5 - CASGSSGGNTEAFF
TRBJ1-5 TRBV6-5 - CASSSRGGNQPQHF
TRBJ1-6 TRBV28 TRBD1 CASSGDRSSSYNSPLHF